What follows are 19 T cell receptor beta chains derived from one specimen sequenced in a study of cytomegalovirus exposure and HLA in healthy donors. The PCR used 60 Vbeta and 13 Jbeta primers. TCRdb's copy holds only in-frame clones and misses some; the assay was immunoSEQ multiplex PCR. The sample carries about 200,000 clones, around 80% recorded once. Sequencing used PBMCs. The source of these receptors is a man aged 45-65 years in good health and CMV-seronegative.

The J gene is TRBJ1-4, the V gene TRBV6-5; maybe TRBD1 (5 bases). The length of the CDR3 is 16 residues. Per germline, CDR1 MNHEY and CDR2 SVGAGI. The V and J ends lost 2 bases and 2 bases respectively, with 12 bases between them. This CDR3 is CASSYRGGPTNEKLFF. The CDR3 DNA reads TGTGCCAGCAGTTACAGGGGTGGGCCGACTAATGAAAAACTGTTTTTT.

J is TRBJ1-1 and V is TRBV11-2; 10 bases align to TRBD1. J gave up 4 bases and V 3 bases, and 2 bases lay outside the gene matches. There are 14 residues in the CDR3. Germline assignment: CDR1 SGHAT and CDR2 FQNNGV. Here the CDR3 reads CASSFGTGVTEAFF. Written as DNA, the CDR3 is TGTGCCAGCAGCTTTGGGACAGGGGTCACTGAAGCTTTCTTT.

This sequence joins TRBV5-6 and TRBJ2-7; 7 nucleotides align to TRBD1. The CDR3 is 15 residues long. CDR1 and CDR2 from the germline V gene are SGHDT and YYEEEE. With 4 bases clipped from V and 0 bases from J, the junction kept 7 bases outside the gene matches. For the CDR3, the DNA is TGTGCCAGCAGCGACCCGGGACAGCACTCCTACGAGCAGTACTTC. Protein: CASSDPGQHSYEQYF.

The J gene is TRBJ1-4, the V gene TRBV7-9; D perhaps matches TRBD1 (6 bases). Trimming shortened V by 5 bases and J by 4 bases, and 14 bases separated the two germline ends. Per the germline V gene, CDR1 is SEHNR and CDR2 is FQNEAQ (reference sequence). The CDR3 has 15 amino acids. As DNA, the CDR3 is TGTGCCAGCAGCCCAGGACAGACAGATAATGAAAAACTGTTTTTT. Translation: CASSPGQTDNEKLFF.

The gene calls are TRBV2 and TRBJ2-1; 10 nucleotides match TRBD2. J gave up 7 bases and V 8 bases, and 11 bases lay outside the gene matches. Per germline, CDR1 SNHLY and CDR2 FYNNEI. The length of the CDR3 is 15 residues. CDR3 in amino acids: CASHRAGGSMNEQFF. The CDR3 DNA reads TGTGCCAGCCATAGAGCGGGAGGGTCGATGAATGAGCAGTTCTTC.

This clone was counted a single time. The chain carries TRBV10-3 and TRBJ2-7; D possibly corresponds to TRBD1 (6 bases). This CDR3 is 12 amino acids long. Germline lookup yields CDR1 ENHRY and CDR2 SYGVKD. V lost 8 bases to trimming and J lost 3 bases, with 11 bases between them. CDR3 DNA: TGTGCCATCGGGGACACGGGCTACGAGCAGTACTTC. This translates into CAIGDTGYEQYF.

The chain is built from TRBV2 and TRBJ1-1; D is ambiguous. Looked up from germline, CDR1 is SNHLY and CDR2 is FYNNEI. With 5 bases removed from V and 0 bases from J, the gap between germline ends came to 7 bases. There are 13 residues in the CDR3. CDR3 protein: CASSMTLNTEAFF. CDR3 bases: TGTGCCAGCAGTATGACATTGAACACTGAAGCTTTCTTT.

This chain uses TRBV7-2 with TRBJ2-3, with TRBD2 matching over 7 bases. J lost 11 bases, V lost 6 bases, and 8 bases had no gene match. The V gene's germline CDR1 is SGHTA and CDR2 FQGNSA. CDR3 length: 12 residues. The CDR3 nucleotides are TGTGCCAGCAGACTCGGGACTAATATGCAGTATTTT. This encodes CASRLGTNMQYF. The full variable domain, rest sourced from reference TRBV7-2 and TRBJ2-3, is GAGVSQSPSNKVTEKGKDVELRCDPISGHTALYWYRQSLGQGLEFLIYFQGNSAPDKSGLPSDRFSAERTGGSVSTLTIQRTQQEDSAVYLCASRLGTNMQYFGPGTRLTVL.

This chain links TRBV30 with TRBJ2-7; 7 bases map to TRBD1. Germline CDR1 GTSNPN, CDR2 SVGIG (reference sequence). The CDR3 is 14 residues long. Unmatched junction bases numbered 5, after V lost 0 bases and J lost 3 bases. The CDR3 coding sequence is TGTGCCTGGAGTGTATCGGGACAGAGCTACGAGCAGTACTTC. Its translation: CAWSVSGQSYEQYF.

The genes are TRBV28 and TRBJ2-3; no firm D call. The CDR3 sequence is 17 residues long. Germline loops: CDR1 MDHEN, CDR2 SYDVKM. Trimming took off 5 bases at V and 0 bases at J, with 18 bases between the two ends. The CDR3 sequence: CASSTHPNRESTDTQYF. The CDR3 coding sequence is TGTGCCAGCAGTACCCATCCAAACAGAGAAAGCACAGATACGCAGTATTTT.

The CDR3 here is CASARDRIYGYTF. The CDR3 coding sequence is TGTGCTAGTGCCCGTGACAGGATCTATGGCTACACCTTC. The chain links TRBV12-5 to TRBJ1-2; D is perhaps TRBD1 (6 bases). The length of the CDR3 is 13 residues. Trimming left V 7 bases short and J 4 bases short, with 13 bases between. Germline CDR1 LGHNT, CDR2 FRNRAP.

V gene TRBV9 combines with J gene TRBJ1-3; D is undetermined. The CDR3 spans 15 residues. V lost 0 bases and J lost 0, with 7 bases in between. CDR1 is SGDLS, CDR2 YYNGEE, per germline. DNA for the CDR3: TGTGCCAGCAGCGTAGCTACGAGCTCTGGAAACACCATATATTTT. Protein product: CASSVATSSGNTIYF.

The table lists this clone with a count of one. The chain carries TRBV28 and TRBJ2-7, with 7 bases identical to TRBD2. J lost 4 bases, V lost 5 bases, and 8 bases had no gene match. Germline CDR1 is MDHEN and CDR2 is SYDVKM. This CDR3 region has 14 residues. CDR3 region: CASSLEASGYEQYF. CDR3 bases: TGTGCCAGCAGTCTTGAGGCTAGCGGATACGAGCAGTACTTC.

The chain employs TRBV10-3 and TRBJ2-1, with 11 bases aligning to TRBD2. This CDR3 is 14 amino acids long. Germline CDR1 reads ENHRY; CDR2 reads SYGVKD. V was pared by 11 bases and J by 3 bases, with 6 bases of the junction left unmatched. In DNA form, the CDR3 reads TGTGCCCATGGGACTAGCGGCTACTACAATGAGCAGTTCTTC. It encodes CAHGTSGYYNEQFF.

The V gene is TRBV27, the J gene TRBJ2-2; 10 bases match TRBD1. Unmatched junction bases numbered 4, after V lost 0 bases and J lost 6 bases. The CDR3 contains 16 residues. Looked up from germline, CDR1 is MNHEY and CDR2 is SMNVEV (reference sequence). CDR3 loop: CASSLSTGTGAGELFF. DNA for the CDR3: TGTGCCAGCAGTTTATCTACCGGGACAGGGGCCGGGGAGCTGTTTTTT.

The chain combines TRBV5-1 with TRBJ1-2; possible D gene TRBD1, 6 bases. Trimming cost V 4 bases and J 2 bases, with 15 bases left between them. The CDR3 has 15 amino acids. Per the germline V gene, CDR1 is SGHRS and CDR2 is YFSETQ. CDR3 residues: CASSQNRVSNYGYTF. The CDR3 region has the DNA TGCGCCAGCAGCCAAAACAGGGTATCCAACTATGGCTACACCTTC.

CDR3 protein: CASQGVPNTGELFF. In DNA, the CDR3 is TGTGCCAGCCAGGGGGTCCCGAACACCGGGGAGCTGTTTTTT. V gene TRBV28 combines with J gene TRBJ2-2, with 7 bases fitting TRBD1. Per germline, CDR1 MDHEN and CDR2 SYDVKM. The CDR3 has 14 amino acids. V lost 8 bases and J lost 0; bases outside the gene matches: 3.

The chain combines TRBV7-2 with TRBJ1-2; maybe TRBD1 (6 bases). V lost 2 bases and J lost 1, with 11 bases in between. Germline loops: CDR1 SGHTA, CDR2 FQGNSA. CDR3 length equals 15 residues. DNA for the CDR3: TGTGCCAGCAGCTTACGCAGGGGATTTAACTATGGCTACACCTTC. Residues: CASSLRRGFNYGYTF.

The V gene is TRBV6-5, the J gene TRBJ1-5; 8 nucleotides match TRBD1. Germline CDR1 is MNHEY and CDR2 is SVGAGI. The CDR3 totals 14 residues. The V and J ends lost 8 bases and 4 bases, in that order; junction bases with no gene match: 7. CDR3: CASGARQGNQPQHF. The CDR3 nucleotides are TGTGCCAGCGGGGCGCGACAGGGGAATCAGCCCCAGCATTTT.